The sequence of this TCR beta chain was determined in a study of T cell responses to AZD1222 COVID-19 vaccine. This clone has more than one count but fewer than ten. V was pared by 8 bases and J by 4 bases, with 9 bases of the junction left unmatched. The length of the CDR3 is 14 residues. Germline V CDR1 and CDR2: MDHEN, SYDVKM. Assay used: immunoSEQ multiplex PCR; TCRdb lists only in-frame clones, some missing. The table records under 100,000 clones, over 75% of them present only once. The clonotype comes from an adult who received the AZD1222 COVID-19 vaccine. V is TRBV28 and J is TRBJ1-1; 8 bases match TRBD1. The specimen comprised peripheral blood, sampled 28 days after the second AZD1222 dose. For the CDR3, the DNA is TGTGCCAGCCGGGGACAGGTCTATAGCACTGAAGCTTTCTTT. Protein product: CASRGQVYSTEAFF.